Included here is one TCR beta chain sequence, with context. Antigen: not known. In germline, CDR1 is KGHSH, CDR2 LQKENI. V was clipped by 8 bases and J by 0 bases, with 8 bases between them. The CDR3 loop spans 13 amino acids. The sample belongs to a study of cytomegalovirus exposure and HLA in healthy donors. Study-level background: In terms of ancestry, the Caucasian-associated cluster contained about four fifths of the approximately 420 genotyped donors. Study-level findings and limits: Analysis performed later found 16,951 TCR beta sequences associated with HLA alleles at 0.05 false discovery rate.

The primer mix had 60 Vbeta and 13 Jbeta primers. This table comes from immunoSEQ multiplex PCR, and its TCRdb copy is limited to in-frame clones, with some not included. Of some 110,000 clones in the sample, roughly 80% were seen once. V usage is TRBV18 and J usage is TRBJ2-1, with D tentatively TRBD1 (6 bases). The receptor was derived from a man aged 30-40 years in good health and CMV-seropositive. The sample taken for sequencing was PBMCs. The CDR3 DNA reads TGTGCCAGCCACAGGGACTCCTACAATGAGCAGTTCTTC. Translated: CASHRDSYNEQFF.